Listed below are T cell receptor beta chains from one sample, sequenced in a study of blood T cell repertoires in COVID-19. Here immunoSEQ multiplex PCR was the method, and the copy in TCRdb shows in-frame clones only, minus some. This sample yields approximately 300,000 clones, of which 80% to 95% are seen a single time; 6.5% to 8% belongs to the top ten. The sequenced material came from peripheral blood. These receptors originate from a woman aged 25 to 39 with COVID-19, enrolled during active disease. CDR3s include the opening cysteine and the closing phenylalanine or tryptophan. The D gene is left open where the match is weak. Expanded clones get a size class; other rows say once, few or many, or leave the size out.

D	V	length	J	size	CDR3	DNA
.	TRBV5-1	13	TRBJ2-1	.	CASGRLPGNEQFF	TGCGCCAGCGGGCGGTTGCCGGGGAATGAGCAGTTCTTC
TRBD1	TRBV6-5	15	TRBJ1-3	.	CASSPSGTGRNTIYF	TGTGCCAGCAGTCCTTCCGGGACAGGGAGAAACACCATATATTTT
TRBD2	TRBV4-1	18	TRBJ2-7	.	CASSQDPGTSGRYYEQYF	TGCGCCAGCAGCCAAGACCCCGGGACTAGCGGGAGATATTACGAGCAGTACTTC
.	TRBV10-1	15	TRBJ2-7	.	CASSELGDQPYEQYF	TGCGCCAGCAGTGAGCTAGGGGATCAGCCCTACGAGCAGTACTTC
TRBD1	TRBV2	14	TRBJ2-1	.	CASEAGTGLTHGFF	TGTGCCAGCGAGGCCGGGACAGGTTTAACACACGGGTTCTTC
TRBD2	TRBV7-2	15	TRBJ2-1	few	CASSLAVAGVHEQFF	TGTGCCAGCAGCTTAGCAGTAGCGGGAGTACATGAGCAGTTCTTC
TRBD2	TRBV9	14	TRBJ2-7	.	CASSDRSGSGEQYF	TGTGCCAGCAGCGACCGTAGCGGGAGCGGCGAGCAGTACTTC
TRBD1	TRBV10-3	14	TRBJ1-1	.	CATERTGGGTEAFF	TGTGCCACCGAGAGAACAGGGGGTGGCACTGAAGCTTTCTTT
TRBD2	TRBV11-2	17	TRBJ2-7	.	CASSLRTSGVYSYEQYF	TGTGCCAGCAGCTTAAGGACTAGCGGGGTATACTCCTACGAGCAGTACTTC
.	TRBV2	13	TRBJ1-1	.	CASSPTGTTEAFF	TGTGCCAGCAGCCCGACAGGTACCACTGAAGCTTTCTTT
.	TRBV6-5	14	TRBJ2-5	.	CASSPSDWQETQYF	TGTGCCAGCAGTCCTTCCGACTGGCAAGAGACCCAGTACTTC
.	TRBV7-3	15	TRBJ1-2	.	CASSLRAGSFYGYTF	TGTGCCAGCAGCTTGAGGGCCGGGTCTTTCTATGGCTACACCTTC